This T cell receptor beta chain derives from a study of read filtering for tumor transcriptome and immune sequencing. V was shortened by 3 bases and J by 0 bases, with 13 bases between the two germline ends. Germline V gives CDR1 SGHAT, CDR2 FQNNGV. The CDR3 has 16 amino acids. There are many counts of this clonotype. From around 440 ng of RNA, a library with molecular barcoded alpha/delta and beta/gamma adaptors was made. TCRdb reanalysed the reads using MiXCR and keeps one entry per CDR3 protein. In the table there are fewer than 50,000 distinct CDR3 sequences, about an eighth of which are singletons.

The V gene is TRBV11-2, the J gene TRBJ2-3; perhaps TRBD1 as D (6 bases). Sample: a population of CD138-negative cells sorted from bone marrow. The receptor was derived from a donor aged 40 or over with multiple myeloma. In DNA, the CDR3 is TGTGCCAGCAGCTTGAGGGGGATAAGTAGCACAGATACGCAGTATTTT. Translated: CASSLRGISSTDTQYF. Full variable domain (outside the CDR3, taken from reference TRBV11-2 and TRBJ2-3): EAGVAQSPRYKIIEKRQSVAFWCNPISGHATLYWYQQILGQGPKLLIQFQNNGVVDDSQLPKDRFSAERLKGVDSTLKIQPAKLEDSAVYLCASSLRGISSTDTQYFGPGTRLTVL.